A single T cell receptor (beta chain) is shown here with its context. Since the CDR3 does not end with the conserved phenylalanine or tryptophan, this likely comes from a read error. This record belongs to a study of tumor-infiltrating lymphocytes in primary liver carcinoma. About the study: Enrolled patients were male and female, aged 30 to 69 years.

Germline lookup yields CDR1 SGHAT and CDR2 FQDESV (reference sequence). The CDR3 has 16 residues. RNA and DNA were co-extracted from approximately 20-30 mg of unsorted bulk tissue. Researchers generated TCR beta cDNA from approximately 500 ng of total RNA, relying on a constant-region primer. TCR beta libraries came from three nested multiplex PCR rounds using slightly modified ARM-PCR. With TRBV1-TRBV30 forward primers and a C-beta reverse primer, the first two PCR rounds were run for about 10 cycles each. TCRdb re-called the multiplex PCR reads with MiXCR, one entry per CDR3 protein. The sample lists about 54,000 distinct CDR3 sequences; about 68% were seen once.

The sequence was collected from a man between 35 and 55 years old with primary liver carcinoma and hepatitis B virus infection. V and J are TRBV11-1 and TRBJ2-3, with TRBD2 matching over 11 bases. Material for sequencing was liver tumor tissue from sampling region 2. Described subset: tumor region T2, inferior pole. The CDR3 region is CASSKGLAVSTDTQYL. In DNA, the CDR3 is TGCGCTAGCAGCAAGGGACTAGCGGTTAGCACAGATACGCAGTATCTT.